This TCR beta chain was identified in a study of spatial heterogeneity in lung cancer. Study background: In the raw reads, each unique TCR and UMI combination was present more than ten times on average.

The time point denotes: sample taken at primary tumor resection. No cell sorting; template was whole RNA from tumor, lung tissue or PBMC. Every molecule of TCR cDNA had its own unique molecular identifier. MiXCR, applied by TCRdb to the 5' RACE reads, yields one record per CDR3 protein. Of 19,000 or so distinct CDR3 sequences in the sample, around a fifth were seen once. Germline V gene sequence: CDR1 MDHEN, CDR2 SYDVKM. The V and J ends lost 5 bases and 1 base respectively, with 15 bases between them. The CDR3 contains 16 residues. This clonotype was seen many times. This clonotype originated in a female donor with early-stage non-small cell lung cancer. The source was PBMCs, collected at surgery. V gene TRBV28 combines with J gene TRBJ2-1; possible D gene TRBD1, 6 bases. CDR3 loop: CASSPPGARSYNEQFF. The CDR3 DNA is TGTGCCAGCAGTCCGCCAGGGGCCAGGTCCTACAATGAGCAGTTCTTC.